A single sample is the source of the 11 T cell receptor beta chains below, sequenced in a study of shared clonotypes between healthy human individuals. The naive CD8 subset, CD45RO-negative cells positively selected for CCR7, excluded terminally differentiated effector memory CD45RA+ cells. Data came from immunoSEQ multiplex PCR; TCRdb stores just in-frame clones and leaves some out. The table has about 820,000 clones, 92% seen once. The specimen sequenced was naive CD8+ T cells sorted from blood. The receptors here all came from a man aged 25-40 years in good health.

This clone was observed a single time. The chain joins TRBV7-6 to TRBJ1-2, with 8 bases lining up with TRBD1. With 4 bases clipped from V and 2 bases from J, the junction kept 12 bases outside the gene matches. The germline gives CDR1 SGHVS, CDR2 FNYEAQ. The CDR3 totals 17 residues. In DNA, the CDR3 is TGTGCCAGCAGCTCTACCAGTCCGGGACAGGCAAACTATGGCTACACCTTC. It yields the protein CASSSTSPGQANYGYTF.

The V gene is TRBV28, the J gene TRBJ2-1; 8 nucleotides align to TRBD2. Looked up from germline, CDR1 is MDHEN and CDR2 is SYDVKM. The trim removed 5 bases at V and 8 bases at J, leaving 14 bases unmatched. The CDR3 is 16 residues long. The CDR3 bases are TGTGCCAGCAGTACTCAAGCGGGGGCTCGGCGGGATGAGCAGTTCTTC. It specifies CASSTQAGARRDEQFF.

The V call is TRBV18, the J call TRBJ2-3; a possible D gene is TRBD1 (6 bases). V lost 0 bases to trimming and J lost 2 bases, with 9 bases between them. CDR3 size: 15 residues. Germline V gene data show CDR1 as KGHSH and CDR2 as LQKENI. CDR3: CASSPPGDNTDTQYF. For the CDR3, the DNA is TGTGCCAGCTCACCACCCGGGGACAACACAGATACGCAGTATTTT.

The genes are TRBV7-9 and TRBJ2-1; TRBD1 is a possible D gene (6 bases). The CDR3 runs 15 residues. V was trimmed by 5 bases and J by 5 bases, leaving 16 bases between them. Germline V lookup: CDR1 SEHNR, CDR2 FQNEAQ (reference sequence). The CDR3 sequence: CASSQIKDRNNEQFF. In DNA form, the CDR3 reads TGTGCCAGCAGCCAAATCAAAGACAGGAACAATGAGCAGTTCTTC.

The chain is built from TRBV7-9 and TRBJ2-3; D uncertain. Trimming took 1 base from V and 1 from J, leaving 12 bases between them. The V gene's germline CDR1 is SEHNR and CDR2 FQNEAQ (reference sequence). The CDR3 is made up of 16 amino acids. In DNA, the CDR3 is TGTGCCAGCAGCTTAGTCGCGGTTGGGGGCACAGATACGCAGTATTTT. Translating it yields CASSLVAVGGTDTQYF.

J is TRBJ2-7 and V is TRBV27; unclear D gene. Looked up from germline, CDR1 is MNHEY and CDR2 is SMNVEV (reference sequence). This CDR3 region has 11 residues. Trimming stripped 8 bases from V and 4 bases from J, with 9 bases between. The chain's CDR3 is CASGLTYEQYF. CDR3 bases: TGTGCCAGCGGTCTGACTTACGAGCAGTACTTC.

The genes are TRBV5-6 and TRBJ1-4; D ambiguous. The V gene lost 3 bases and the J gene lost 6 bases, with 6 bases spanning the gap. The CDR3 extends over 12 amino acids. The V gene's germline CDR1 is SGHDT and CDR2 YYEEEE. The CDR3 protein is CASSWTDEKLFF. The CDR3 DNA reads as TGTGCCAGCAGCTGGACGGATGAAAAACTGTTTTTT. The whole variable domain, remainder taken from reference TRBV5-6 and TRBJ1-4, is DAGVTQSPTHLIKTRGQQVTLRCSPKSGHDTVSWYQQALGQGPQFIFQYYEEEERQRGNFPDRFSGHQFPNYSSELNVNALLLGDSALYLCASSWTDEKLFFGSGTQLSVL.

The chain is built from TRBV4-1 and TRBJ2-2, with D hard to call. This CDR3 spans 16 amino acids. CDR1 and CDR2 (germline): MGHRA, YSYEKL. V was trimmed by 1 base and J by 0 bases, leaving 9 bases between them. This chain's CDR3 is CASSQGSGANTGELFF. Written as DNA, the CDR3 is TGCGCCAGCAGCCAAGGAAGTGGTGCGAACACCGGGGAGCTGTTTTTT.

Of note for this clone: One base away lies a much larger clone, so this may be a sequencing read error. In the same sample, other DNA sequences code for this CDR3. The rearrangement joins TRBV9 to TRBJ2-3, with D unclear. The CDR3 spans 13 residues. With 0 bases removed from V and 2 bases from J, the gap between germline ends came to 4 bases. Germline V gene lookup returns CDR1 SGDLS and CDR2 YYNGEE. The CDR3 region has the DNA TGTGCCAGCAGCGTAGACGACACAGATACGCAGTATTTT. This translates into CASSVDDTDTQYF.

DNA for the CDR3: TGTGCCAGCAGCTTGATAGAGACGGATAGCAATCAGCCCCAGCATTTT. Translated: CASSLIETDSNQPQHF. The genes are TRBV7-9 and TRBJ1-5, with D hard to call. Trimming removed 3 bases at V and 0 bases at J, with 12 bases between. The CDR3 spans 16 residues. CDR1 and CDR2 (germline): SEHNR, FQNEAQ (reference sequence). Full variable domain (missing parts from reference TRBV7-9 and TRBJ1-5): DTGVSQNPRHKITKRGQNVTFRCDPISEHNRLYWYRQTLGQGPEFLTYFQNEAQLEKSRLLSDRFSAERPKGSFSTLEIQRTEQGDSAMYLCASSLIETDSNQPQHFGDGTRLSIL.

The rearrangement joins TRBV27 to TRBJ2-7, with D tentatively TRBD1 or TRBD2 (6 bases each). Germline loops: CDR1 MNHEY, CDR2 SMNVEV (reference sequence). The CDR3 is 13 amino acids. V was shortened by 6 bases and J by 5 bases, with 14 bases between the two germline ends. For the CDR3, the DNA is TGTGCCAGCAGCTCCGGGGGCACCAACGAGCAGTACTTC. Its translation is CASSSGGTNEQYF.